Reported below is one TCR beta chain. The sample is drawn from a study of blood T cell repertoires in COVID-19. Whole-study context: Researchers got acute and convalescent COVID-19 samples from the United States, Italy and Spain. Sample material is recorded as cDNA or gDNA derived from T cells, B-cell-depleted T cells, or PBMCs.

Per the original data handling: Amplified reference gene primers provided the basis for estimating nucleated cell counts. Clones were read by immunoSEQ multiplex PCR, and TCRdb kept only the in-frame ones, dropping some. D and trimming come from the DNA, and the V and J calls and clone size come from that table. Of about 350,000 clones listed, roughly 87% were seen once; the top ten hold 3.9%. Germline CDR1 SGHRS, CDR2 YFSETQ. V dropped 4 bases and J dropped 3 bases, with 11 bases sitting between them. There are 14 residues in the CDR3. The Seattle patients, enrolled during active infection, were followed longitudinally.

The sequence was collected from a woman aged 55 to 70 with COVID-19, enrolled during active disease. The chain is built from TRBV5-1 and TRBJ2-1; tentative D call: TRBD1 (6 bases). Material: peripheral blood. The CDR3 bases are TGCGCCAGCAGCCAGGGGTCCGTCTACAATGAGCAGTTCTTC. Encoded protein: CASSQGSVYNEQFF.